These 6 T cell receptor beta chains came from one sample sequenced in a study of blood T cell repertoires in COVID-19. Profiled with immunoSEQ multiplex PCR; TCRdb holds only in-frame clones, not every one. The sample has over 40,000 clones, 85% to 90% seen once. The specimen sequenced was peripheral blood. Every receptor here comes from an older man with active COVID-19.

V gene TRBV6-9 combines with J gene TRBJ2-4; 8 bases fit TRBD2. CDR1 and CDR2 (germline): MNHGY, SVAAGI. V dropped 2 bases and J dropped 7; count of bases not matched to a gene: 10. The CDR3 is 16 residues long. CDR3 region: CASSYGGLGRGNIQYF. For the CDR3, the DNA is TGTGCCAGCAGTTATGGGGGACTAGGGAGGGGTAACATTCAGTACTTC.

J is TRBJ2-3 and V is TRBV5-4; 8 bases match TRBD2. This CDR3 spans 15 amino acids. V dropped 0 bases and J dropped 5; count of bases not matched to a gene: 5. Germline CDR1 reads SGHNT; CDR2 reads YYREEE (reference sequence). This CDR3 reads CASSLAAGGRDTQYF. CDR3 bases: TGTGCCAGCAGCTTGGCGGCGGGAGGTAGAGATACGCAGTATTTT.

This clone is labeled large. This chain uses TRBV4-3 with TRBJ2-1, with 7 bases that match TRBD1. The junction had 7 bases not matched to a gene; V was cut back by 4 bases and J by 7 bases. The CDR3 extends over 14 amino acids. CDR1 is LGHNA and CDR2 is YSLEER in the germline V gene. This chain's CDR3 is CASSRNRGLNEQFF. Written as DNA, the CDR3 is TGCGCCAGCAGCCGCAACAGGGGTCTTAATGAGCAGTTCTTC.

The chain is built from TRBV15 and TRBJ1-1, with D possibly being TRBD1 (6 bases). From germline, CDR1 is LNHNV and CDR2 YYDKDF (reference sequence). Trimming left V 5 bases short and J 7 bases short, with 14 bases between. This CDR3 region has 13 residues. CDR3 bases: TGTGCCACCAGCGAACAGGGATTTAGTGAAGCTTTCTTT. This codes for CATSEQGFSEAFF.

The chain couples TRBV20-1 to TRBJ2-7; 7 positions match TRBD2. Germline V gives CDR1 DFQATT, CDR2 SNEGSKA (reference sequence). The CDR3 consists of 11 residues. The ends lost 5 bases at V and 9 bases at J; junction bases unmatched: 7. CDR3 residues: CSARTGGGQYF. The CDR3 bases are TGCAGTGCTCGGACGGGGGGAGGGCAGTACTTC.

CDR3 coding DNA: TGTGCCAGTAGTATTGTAGATGAAGATGGCTACACCTTC. Translation gives CASSIVDEDGYTF. The genes are TRBV19 and TRBJ1-2; unclear D gene. CDR3 size: 13 residues. Germline CDR1 LNHDA, CDR2 SQIVND (reference sequence). Trimming took off 3 bases at V and 6 bases at J, with 11 bases between the two ends.